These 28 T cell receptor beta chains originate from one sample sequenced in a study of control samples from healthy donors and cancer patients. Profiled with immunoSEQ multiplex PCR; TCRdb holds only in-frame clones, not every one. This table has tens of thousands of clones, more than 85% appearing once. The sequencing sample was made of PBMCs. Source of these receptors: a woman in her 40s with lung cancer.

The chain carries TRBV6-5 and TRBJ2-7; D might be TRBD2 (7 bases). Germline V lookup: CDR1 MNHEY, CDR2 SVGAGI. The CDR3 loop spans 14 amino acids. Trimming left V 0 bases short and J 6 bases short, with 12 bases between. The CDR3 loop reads CASSYSGGASEQYF. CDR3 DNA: TGTGCCAGCAGTTACTCTGGGGGGGCCTCCGAGCAGTACTTC.

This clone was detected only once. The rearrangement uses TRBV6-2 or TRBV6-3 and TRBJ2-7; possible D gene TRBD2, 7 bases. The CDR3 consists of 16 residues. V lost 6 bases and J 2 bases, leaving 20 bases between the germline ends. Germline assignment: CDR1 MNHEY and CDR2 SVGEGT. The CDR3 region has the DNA TGTGCCAGCAGCTCCCCCGGGCGGGGGCGGGCCTACGAGCAGTACTTC. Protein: CASSSPGRGRAYEQYF.

The CDR3 reads CASSSASGADTQYF. The CDR3 region has the DNA TGTGCCAGCAGTTCCGCTTCAGGGGCAGATACGCAGTATTTT. The chain recombines TRBV14 with TRBJ2-3; weak D call: TRBD1 (6 bases). Germline-derived CDR1 and CDR2 are SGHDN and FVKESK. The CDR3 contains 14 residues. V gave up 6 bases and J gave up 4 bases, with 14 bases separating them.

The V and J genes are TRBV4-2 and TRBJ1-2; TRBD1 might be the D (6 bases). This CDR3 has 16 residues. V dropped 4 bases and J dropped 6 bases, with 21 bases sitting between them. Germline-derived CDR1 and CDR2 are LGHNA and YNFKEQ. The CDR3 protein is CASSPGGQQSRDGYTF. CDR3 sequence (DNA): TGTGCCAGCAGCCCGGGGGGCCAGCAGAGCCGGGATGGCTACACCTTC.

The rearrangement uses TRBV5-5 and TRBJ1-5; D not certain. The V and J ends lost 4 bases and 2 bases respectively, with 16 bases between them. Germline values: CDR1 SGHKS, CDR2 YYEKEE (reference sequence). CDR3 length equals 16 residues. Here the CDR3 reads CASSPHGVSRNQPQHF. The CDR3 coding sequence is TGTGCCAGCAGCCCCCATGGGGTTTCGCGCAATCAGCCCCAGCATTTT.

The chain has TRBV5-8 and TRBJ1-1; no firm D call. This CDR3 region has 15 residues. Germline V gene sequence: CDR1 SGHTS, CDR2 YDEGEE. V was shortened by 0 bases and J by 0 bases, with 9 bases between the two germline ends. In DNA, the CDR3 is TGTGCCAGCAGCTTGGAGAGAACAATGAACACTGAAGCTTTCTTT. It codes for CASSLERTMNTEAFF.

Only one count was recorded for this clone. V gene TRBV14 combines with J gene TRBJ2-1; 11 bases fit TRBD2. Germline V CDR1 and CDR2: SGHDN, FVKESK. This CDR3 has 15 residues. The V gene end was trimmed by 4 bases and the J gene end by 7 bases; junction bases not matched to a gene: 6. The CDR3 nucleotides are TGTGCCAGCAGCCGGACTAGCGGGCTACGAAATGAGCAGTTCTTC. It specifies CASSRTSGLRNEQFF.

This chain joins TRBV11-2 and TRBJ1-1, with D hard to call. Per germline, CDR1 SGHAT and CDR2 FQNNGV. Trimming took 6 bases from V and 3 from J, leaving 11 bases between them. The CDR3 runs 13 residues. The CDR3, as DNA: TGTGCCAGCAGTCCCGCAGTGGACACTGAAGCTTTCTTT. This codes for CASSPAVDTEAFF.

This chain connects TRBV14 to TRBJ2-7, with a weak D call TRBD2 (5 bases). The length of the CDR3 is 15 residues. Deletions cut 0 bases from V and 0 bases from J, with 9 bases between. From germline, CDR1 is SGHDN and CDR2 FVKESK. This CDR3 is CASSQERLSSYEQYF. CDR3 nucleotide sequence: TGTGCCAGCAGCCAAGAGAGACTAAGCTCCTACGAGCAGTACTTC.

The CDR3 sequence is CASSESRTSGSTDTQYF. The CDR3 nucleotides are TGCGCCAGCAGTGAGTCGAGGACTAGCGGCAGCACAGATACGCAGTATTTT. The chain recombines TRBV10-1 with TRBJ2-3, with 10 bases lining up with TRBD2. With V trimmed by 0 bases and J by 0 bases, 3 bases remained unmatched. The CDR3 is 17 residues long. Germline CDR1 and CDR2: WNHNN and SYGVQD (reference sequence).

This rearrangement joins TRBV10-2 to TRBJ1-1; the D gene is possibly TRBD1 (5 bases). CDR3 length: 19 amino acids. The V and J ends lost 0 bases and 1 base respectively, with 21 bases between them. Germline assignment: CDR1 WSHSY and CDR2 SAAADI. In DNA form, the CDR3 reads TGCGCCAGCAGTGAGTCGAGGTTCACAGGAGGGTCTCGGAACACTGAAGCTTTCTTT. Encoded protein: CASSESRFTGGSRNTEAFF.

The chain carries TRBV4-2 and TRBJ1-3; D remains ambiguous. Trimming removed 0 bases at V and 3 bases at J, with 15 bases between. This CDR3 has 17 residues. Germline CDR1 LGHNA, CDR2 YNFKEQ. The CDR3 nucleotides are TGTGCCAGCAGCCAAGAATTGTCGGACCTGCTTGGAAACACCATATATTTT. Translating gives CASSQELSDLLGNTIYF.

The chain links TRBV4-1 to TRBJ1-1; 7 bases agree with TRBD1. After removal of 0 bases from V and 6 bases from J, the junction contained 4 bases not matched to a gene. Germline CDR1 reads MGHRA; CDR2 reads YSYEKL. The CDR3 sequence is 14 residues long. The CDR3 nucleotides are TGCGCCAGCAGCCAAGATGAGGGGGCAGCTGAAGCTTTCTTT. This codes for CASSQDEGAAEAFF.

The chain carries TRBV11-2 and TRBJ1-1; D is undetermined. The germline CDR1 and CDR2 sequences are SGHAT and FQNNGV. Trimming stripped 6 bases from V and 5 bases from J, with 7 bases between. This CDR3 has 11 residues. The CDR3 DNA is TGTGCCAGCAGAGAACGGACTGAAGCTTTCTTT. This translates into CASRERTEAFF.

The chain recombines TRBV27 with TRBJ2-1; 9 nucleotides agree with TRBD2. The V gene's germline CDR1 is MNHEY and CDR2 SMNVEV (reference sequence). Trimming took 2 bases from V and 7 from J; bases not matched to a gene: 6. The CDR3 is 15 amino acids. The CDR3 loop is CASSLGLAGYNEQFF. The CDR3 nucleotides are TGTGCCAGCAGTTTAGGGCTAGCGGGGTATAATGAGCAGTTCTTC.

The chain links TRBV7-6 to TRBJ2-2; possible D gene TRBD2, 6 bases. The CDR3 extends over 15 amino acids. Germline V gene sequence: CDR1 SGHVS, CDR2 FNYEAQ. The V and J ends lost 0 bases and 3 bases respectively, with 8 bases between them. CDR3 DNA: TGTGCCAGCAGCTTAGCGGAGGGTTACACCGGGGAGCTGTTTTTT. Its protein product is CASSLAEGYTGELFF. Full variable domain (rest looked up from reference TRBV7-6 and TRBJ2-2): GAGVSQSPRYKVTKRGQDVALRCDPISGHVSLYWYRQALGQGPEFLTYFNYEAQQDKSGLPNDRFSAERPEGSISTLTIQRTEQRDSAMYRCASSLAEGYTGELFFGEGSRLTVL.

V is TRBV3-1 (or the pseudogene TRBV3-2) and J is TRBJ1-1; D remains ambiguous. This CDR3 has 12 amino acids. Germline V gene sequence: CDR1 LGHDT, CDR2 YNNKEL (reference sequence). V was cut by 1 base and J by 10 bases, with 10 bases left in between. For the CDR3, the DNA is TGTGCCAGCAGCCAAGGTCAGTCTTCAGCTTTCTTT. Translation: CASSQGQSSAFF.

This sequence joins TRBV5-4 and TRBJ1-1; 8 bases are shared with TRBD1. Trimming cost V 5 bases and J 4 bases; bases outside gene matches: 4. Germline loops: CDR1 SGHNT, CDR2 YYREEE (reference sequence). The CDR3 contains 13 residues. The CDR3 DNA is TGTGCCAGCAGACGAACAGGGGGCACTGAAGCTTTCTTT. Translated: CASRRTGGTEAFF.

Written as DNA, the CDR3 is TGTGCCAGCAGCCAAGAGGCTCAACAGGGGCCAGGGGACGAGCAGTACTTC. This codes for CASSQEAQQGPGDEQYF. The chain uses TRBV3-1 (or the pseudogene TRBV3-2) and TRBJ2-7; 7 bases map to TRBD1. CDR1 and CDR2 from the germline V gene are LGHDT and YNNKEL (reference sequence). The CDR3 is made up of 17 amino acids. V trimming: 0 bases; J trimming: 5 bases; junction bases outside the gene matches: 13.

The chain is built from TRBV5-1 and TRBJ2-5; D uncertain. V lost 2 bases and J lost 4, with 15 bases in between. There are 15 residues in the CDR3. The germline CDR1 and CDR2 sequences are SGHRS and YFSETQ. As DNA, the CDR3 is TGCGCCAGCAGCTTAACTAAAGGGCCAGGAGAGACCCAGTACTTC. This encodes CASSLTKGPGETQYF.

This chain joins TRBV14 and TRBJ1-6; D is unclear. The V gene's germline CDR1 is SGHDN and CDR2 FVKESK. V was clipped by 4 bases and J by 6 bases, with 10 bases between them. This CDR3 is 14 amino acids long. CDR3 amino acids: CASSPWTINSPLHF. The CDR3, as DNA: TGTGCCAGCAGCCCCTGGACTATTAATTCACCCCTCCACTTT.

CDR3 amino acids: CASSSGLYNEQFF. CDR3 in DNA: TGTGCCAGTTCTAGCGGACTTTACAATGAGCAGTTCTTC. The chain recombines TRBV19 with TRBJ2-1; 7 bases align to TRBD2. The germline V gene has CDR1 LNHDA and CDR2 SQIVND (reference sequence). J gave up 4 bases and V 8 bases, and 5 bases lay outside the gene matches. The CDR3 consists of 13 residues.

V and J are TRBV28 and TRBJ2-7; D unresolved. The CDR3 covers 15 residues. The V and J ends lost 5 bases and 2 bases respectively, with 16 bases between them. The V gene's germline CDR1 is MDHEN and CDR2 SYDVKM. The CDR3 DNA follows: TGTGCCAGCAGTGCCGGCGCGGTCACTACCTACGAGCAGTACTTC. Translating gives CASSAGAVTTYEQYF.

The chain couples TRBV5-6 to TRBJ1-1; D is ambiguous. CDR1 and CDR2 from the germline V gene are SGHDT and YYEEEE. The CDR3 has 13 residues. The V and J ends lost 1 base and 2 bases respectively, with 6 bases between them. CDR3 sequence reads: CASSLQANTEAFF. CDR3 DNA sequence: TGTGCCAGCAGCTTGCAGGCCAACACTGAAGCTTTCTTT. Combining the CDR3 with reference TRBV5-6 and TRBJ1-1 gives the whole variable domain DAGVTQSPTHLIKTRGQQVTLRCSPKSGHDTVSWYQQALGQGPQFIFQYYEEEERQRGNFPDRFSGHQFPNYSSELNVNALLLGDSALYLCASSLQANTEAFFGQGTRLTVV.

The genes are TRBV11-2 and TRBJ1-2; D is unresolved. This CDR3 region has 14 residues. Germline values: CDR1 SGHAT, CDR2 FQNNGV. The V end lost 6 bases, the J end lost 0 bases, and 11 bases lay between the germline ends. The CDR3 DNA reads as TGTGCCAGCAGACCGACGGACTCTAACTATGGCTACACCTTC. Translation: CASRPTDSNYGYTF.

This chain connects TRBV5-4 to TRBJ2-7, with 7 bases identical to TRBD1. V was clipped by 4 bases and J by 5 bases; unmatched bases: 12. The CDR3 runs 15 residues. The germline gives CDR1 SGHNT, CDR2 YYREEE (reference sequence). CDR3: CASSAGNRGHHEQYF. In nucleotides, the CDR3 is TGTGCCAGCAGCGCCGGGAACAGGGGACACCACGAGCAGTACTTC.

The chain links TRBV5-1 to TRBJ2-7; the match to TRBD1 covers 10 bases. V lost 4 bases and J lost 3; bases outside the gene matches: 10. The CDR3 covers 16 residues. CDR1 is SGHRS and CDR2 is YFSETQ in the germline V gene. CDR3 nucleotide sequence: TGCGCCAGCAGCCTAACTGGGACAGGGGCCATCTACGAGCAGTACTTC. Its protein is CASSLTGTGAIYEQYF.

CDR3 residues: CASSFGGTEAFF. The DNA for the CDR3 is TGTGCCAGCAGTTTCGGGGGGACTGAAGCTTTCTTT. The chain couples TRBV12-3 or TRBV12-4 to TRBJ1-1; D is possibly TRBD1 (5 bases). The CDR3 contains 12 residues. Trimming left V 3 bases short and J 5 bases short, with 7 bases between.